This TCR beta chain came from a study of vaccination and CD4 T cells after COVID-19. Study-level results: A relatively small number of convalescent patients were studied, and no early post-infection timepoints were included.

Cultured CD4+ T cells had their DNA profiled by the Oncomine TCR Beta short-read assay. TCRdb redid the calling of the PCR reads with MiXCR, one entry per CDR3 protein. The sample carries about 18,000 distinct CDR3 sequences, under 55% recorded once. This clonotype was observed a handful of times. Its matching antigen is unknown. As to treatment: roughly 10-day PBMC culture with coronavirus spike peptide pools or control peptides (ViraFEST assay). After being plated at over 1.5 million per well, PBMCs were cultured with about 9.1 IU/ml IL-2 and approximately 10 ug/ml peptide pools. This CDR3 has 14 residues. Trimming took off 3 bases at V and 4 bases at J, with 9 bases between the two ends.

The chain employs TRBV12-3 or TRBV12-4 and TRBJ2-2, with D perhaps matching TRBD2 (6 bases). The sequencing here drew on CD4+ T cells from blood, cultured in vitro, taken before SARS-CoV-2 vaccination. This TCR was sampled from a human donor who received a COVID-19 vaccine. This CDR3 is CASSFPGGTGELFF. The CDR3 DNA reads as TGTGCCAGCAGTTTCCCCGGGGGCACCGGGGAGCTGTTTTTT.